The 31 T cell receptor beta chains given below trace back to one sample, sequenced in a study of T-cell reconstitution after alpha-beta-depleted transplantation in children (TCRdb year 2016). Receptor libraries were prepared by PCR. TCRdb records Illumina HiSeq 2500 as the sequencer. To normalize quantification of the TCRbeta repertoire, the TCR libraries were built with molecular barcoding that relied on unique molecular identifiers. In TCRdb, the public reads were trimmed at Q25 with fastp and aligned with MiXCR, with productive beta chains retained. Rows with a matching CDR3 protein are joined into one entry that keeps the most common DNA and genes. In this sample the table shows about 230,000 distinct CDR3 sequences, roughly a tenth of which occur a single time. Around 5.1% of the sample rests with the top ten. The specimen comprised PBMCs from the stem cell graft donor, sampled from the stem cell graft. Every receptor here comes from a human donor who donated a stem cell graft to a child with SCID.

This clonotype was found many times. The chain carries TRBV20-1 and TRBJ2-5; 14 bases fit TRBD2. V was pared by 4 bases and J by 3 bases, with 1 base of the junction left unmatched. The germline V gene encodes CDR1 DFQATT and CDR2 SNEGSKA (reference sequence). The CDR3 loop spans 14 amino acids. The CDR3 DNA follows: TGCAGTGCTATGACTAGCGGGGGGGAAGAGACCCAGTACTTC. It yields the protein CSAMTSGGEETQYF.

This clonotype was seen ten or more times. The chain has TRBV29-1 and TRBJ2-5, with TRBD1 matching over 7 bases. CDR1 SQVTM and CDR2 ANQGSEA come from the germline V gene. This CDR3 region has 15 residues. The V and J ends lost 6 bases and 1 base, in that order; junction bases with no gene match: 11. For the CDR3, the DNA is TGCAGCGTCTTGAGGGACAGCGGATCCCAAGAGACCCAGTACTTC. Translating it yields CSVLRDSGSQETQYF.

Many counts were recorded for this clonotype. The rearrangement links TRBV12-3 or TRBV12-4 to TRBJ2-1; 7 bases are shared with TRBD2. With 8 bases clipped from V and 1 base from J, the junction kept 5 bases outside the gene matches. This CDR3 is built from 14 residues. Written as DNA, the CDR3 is TGTGCCAGCTCCTCGGGGGGTTCCTACAATGAGCAGTTCTTC. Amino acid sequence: CASSSGGSYNEQFF.

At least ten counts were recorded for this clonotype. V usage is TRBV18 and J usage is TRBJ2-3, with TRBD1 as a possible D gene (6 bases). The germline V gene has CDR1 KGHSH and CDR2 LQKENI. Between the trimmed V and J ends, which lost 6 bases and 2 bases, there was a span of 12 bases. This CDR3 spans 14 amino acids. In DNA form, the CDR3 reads TGTGCCAGCTCGGCCGACAGGAACACAGATACGCAGTATTTT. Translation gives CASSADRNTDTQYF. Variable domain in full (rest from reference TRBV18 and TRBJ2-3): NAGVMQNPRHLVRRRGQEARLRCSPMKGHSHVYWYRQLPEEGLKFMVYLQKENIIDESGMPKERFSAEFPKEGPSILRIQQVVRGDSAAYFCASSADRNTDTQYFGPGTRLTVL.

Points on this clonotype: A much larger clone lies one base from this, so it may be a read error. DNA of the CDR3: TGTGTCAGCGCGGACGGCCCGAACACTGAAGCTTTCTTT. This codes for CVSADGPNTEAFF. The rearrangement uses TRBV18 and TRBJ1-1; D gene unclear. Germline V gene data show CDR1 as KGHSH and CDR2 as LQKENI. This CDR3 region has 13 residues.

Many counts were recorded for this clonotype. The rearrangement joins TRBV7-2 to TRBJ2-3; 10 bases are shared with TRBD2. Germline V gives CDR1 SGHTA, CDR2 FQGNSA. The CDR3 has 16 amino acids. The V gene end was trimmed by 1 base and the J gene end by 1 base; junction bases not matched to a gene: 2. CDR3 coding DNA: TGTGCCAGCAGCTTAGTAGCGGGGGGTCGCACAGATACGCAGTATTTT. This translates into CASSLVAGGRTDTQYF. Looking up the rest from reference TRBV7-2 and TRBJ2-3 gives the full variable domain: GAGVSQSPSNKVTEKGKDVELRCDPISGHTALYWYRQSLGQGLEFLIYFQGNSAPDKSGLPSDRFSAERTGGSVSTLTIQRTQQEDSAVYLCASSLVAGGRTDTQYFGPGTRLTVL.

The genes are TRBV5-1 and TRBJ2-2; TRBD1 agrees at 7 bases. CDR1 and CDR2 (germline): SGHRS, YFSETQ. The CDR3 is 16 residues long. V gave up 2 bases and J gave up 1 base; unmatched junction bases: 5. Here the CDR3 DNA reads TGCGCCAGCAGCTTCACCGGGACAGAGAACACCGGGGAGCTGTTTTTT. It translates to CASSFTGTENTGELFF.

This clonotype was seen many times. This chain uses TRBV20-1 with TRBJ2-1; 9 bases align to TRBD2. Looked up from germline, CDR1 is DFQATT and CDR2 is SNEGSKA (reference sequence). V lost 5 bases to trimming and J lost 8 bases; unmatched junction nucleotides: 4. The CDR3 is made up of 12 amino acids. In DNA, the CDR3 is TGCAGTGCTCAAGCGGGGGGCGATGAGCAGTTCTTC. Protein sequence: CSAQAGGDEQFF.

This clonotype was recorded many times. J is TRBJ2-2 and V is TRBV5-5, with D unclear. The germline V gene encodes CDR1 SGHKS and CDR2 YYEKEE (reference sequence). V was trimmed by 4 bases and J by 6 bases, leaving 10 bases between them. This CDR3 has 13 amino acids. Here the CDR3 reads CASSPPVSGELFF. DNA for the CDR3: TGTGCCAGCAGCCCCCCAGTTTCCGGGGAGCTGTTTTTT.

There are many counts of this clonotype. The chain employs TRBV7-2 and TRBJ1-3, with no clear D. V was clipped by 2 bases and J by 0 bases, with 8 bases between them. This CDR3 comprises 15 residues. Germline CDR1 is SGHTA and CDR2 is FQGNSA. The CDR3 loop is CASSLQYPSGNTIYF. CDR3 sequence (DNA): TGTGCCAGCAGCTTACAGTACCCCTCTGGAAACACCATATATTTT.

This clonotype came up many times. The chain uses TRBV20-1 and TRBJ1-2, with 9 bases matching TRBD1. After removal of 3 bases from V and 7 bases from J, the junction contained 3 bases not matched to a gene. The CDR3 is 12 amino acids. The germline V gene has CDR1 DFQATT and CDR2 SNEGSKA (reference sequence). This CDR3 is CSARDRGLGYTF. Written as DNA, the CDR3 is TGCAGTGCTAGGGACAGGGGCCTTGGCTACACCTTC.

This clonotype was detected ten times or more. The CDR3 bases are TGCGCCAGCAGCCGCGGCGGTGACGAGCAGTACTTC. Translating gives CASSRGGDEQYF. The V gene is TRBV5-1, the J gene TRBJ2-7, with D unresolved. Germline CDR1 reads SGHRS; CDR2 reads YFSETQ. V was trimmed by 4 bases and J by 5 bases, leaving 10 bases between them. The length of the CDR3 is 12 residues.

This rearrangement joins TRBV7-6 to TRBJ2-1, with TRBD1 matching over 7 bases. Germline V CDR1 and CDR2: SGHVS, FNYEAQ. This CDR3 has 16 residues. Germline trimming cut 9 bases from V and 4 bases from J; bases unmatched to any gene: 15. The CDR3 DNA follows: TGTGCCAGAGCTAGACACAGGGGCCCGATGTACAATGAGCAGTTCTTC. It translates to CARARHRGPMYNEQFF.

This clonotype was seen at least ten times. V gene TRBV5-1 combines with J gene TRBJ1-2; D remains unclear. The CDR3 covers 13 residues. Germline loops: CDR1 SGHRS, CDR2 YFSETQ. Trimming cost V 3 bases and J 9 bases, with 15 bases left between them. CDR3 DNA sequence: TGCGCCAGCAGCTCGACGCGCCCAGAACGCTACACCTTC. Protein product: CASSSTRPERYTF.

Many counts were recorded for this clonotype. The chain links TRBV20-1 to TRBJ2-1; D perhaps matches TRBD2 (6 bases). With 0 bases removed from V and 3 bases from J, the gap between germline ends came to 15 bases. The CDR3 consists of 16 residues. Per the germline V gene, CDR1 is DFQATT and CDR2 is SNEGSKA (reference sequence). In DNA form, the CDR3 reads TGCAGTGCTAGAGACCCTCGCCCGGGGGACTACAATGAGCAGTTCTTC. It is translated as CSARDPRPGDYNEQFF.

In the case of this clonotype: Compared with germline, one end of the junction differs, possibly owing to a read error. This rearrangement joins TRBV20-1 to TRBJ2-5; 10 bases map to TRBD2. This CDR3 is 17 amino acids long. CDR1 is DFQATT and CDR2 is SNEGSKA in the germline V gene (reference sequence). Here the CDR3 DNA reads TGCTGTGCTAGAGAGGGGGATAGCGGGGGGCCGCAAGAGACCCAGTACTTC. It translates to CCAREGDSGGPQETQYF.

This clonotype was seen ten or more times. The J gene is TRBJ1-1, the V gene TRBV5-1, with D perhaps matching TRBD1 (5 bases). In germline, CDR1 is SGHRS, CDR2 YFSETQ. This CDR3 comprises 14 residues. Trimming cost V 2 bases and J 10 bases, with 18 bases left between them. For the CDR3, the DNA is TGCGCCAGCAGCTTAGTGGACGCGGTCCAGGGAGCTTTCTTT. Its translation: CASSLVDAVQGAFF.

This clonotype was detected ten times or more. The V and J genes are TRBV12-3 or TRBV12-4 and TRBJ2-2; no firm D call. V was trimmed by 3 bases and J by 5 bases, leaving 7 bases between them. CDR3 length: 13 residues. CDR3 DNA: TGTGCCAGCAGTTTGAGGCGAACCGGGGAGCTGTTTTTT. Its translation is CASSLRRTGELFF.

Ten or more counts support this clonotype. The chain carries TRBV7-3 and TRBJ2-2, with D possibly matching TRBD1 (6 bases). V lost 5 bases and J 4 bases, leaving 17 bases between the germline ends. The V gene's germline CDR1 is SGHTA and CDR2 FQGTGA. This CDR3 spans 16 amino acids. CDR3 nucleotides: TGTGCCAGCAGCGCCTTACAGGGTGATGGCACCGGGGAGCTGTTTTTT. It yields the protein CASSALQGDGTGELFF.

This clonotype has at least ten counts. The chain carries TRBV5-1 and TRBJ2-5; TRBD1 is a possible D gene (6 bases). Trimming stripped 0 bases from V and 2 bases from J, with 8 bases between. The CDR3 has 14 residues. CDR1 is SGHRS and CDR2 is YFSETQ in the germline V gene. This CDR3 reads CASSLGTEQETQYF. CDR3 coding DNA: TGCGCCAGCAGCTTGGGGACAGAACAAGAGACCCAGTACTTC. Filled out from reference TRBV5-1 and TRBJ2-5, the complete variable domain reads KAGVTQTPRYLIKTRGQQVTLSCSPISGHRSVSWYQQTPGQGLQFLFEYFSETQRNKGNFPGRFSGRQFSNSRSEMNVSTLELGDSALYLCASSLGTEQETQYFGPGTRLLVL.

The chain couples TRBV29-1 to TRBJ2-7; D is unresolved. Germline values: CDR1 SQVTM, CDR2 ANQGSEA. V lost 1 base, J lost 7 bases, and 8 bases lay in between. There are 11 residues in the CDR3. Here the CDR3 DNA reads TGCAGCGTTGAAGTCTGGCGAGAGCAGTACTTC. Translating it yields CSVEVWREQYF.

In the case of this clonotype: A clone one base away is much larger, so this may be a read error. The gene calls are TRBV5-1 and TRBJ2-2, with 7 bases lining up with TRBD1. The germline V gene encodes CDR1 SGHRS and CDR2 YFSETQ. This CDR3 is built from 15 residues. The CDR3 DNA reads TGCACCAGCAGCTTGGGACAGTTGGTCGCCGGGGAGCTGTTTTTT. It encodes CTSSLGQLVAGELFF.

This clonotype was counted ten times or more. The CDR3 nucleotides are TGTGCCAGCAGTCGCCGACAGAGAGGGTCACCCCTCCACTTT. Protein: CASSRRQRGSPLHF. V and J are TRBV6-2 or TRBV6-3 and TRBJ1-6; a possible D gene is TRBD1 (5 bases). The CDR3 is 14 residues long. Germline V gene data show CDR1 as MNHEY and CDR2 as SVGEGT. The ends were cut back, 5 bases at V and 10 bases at J, with 15 bases in the middle.

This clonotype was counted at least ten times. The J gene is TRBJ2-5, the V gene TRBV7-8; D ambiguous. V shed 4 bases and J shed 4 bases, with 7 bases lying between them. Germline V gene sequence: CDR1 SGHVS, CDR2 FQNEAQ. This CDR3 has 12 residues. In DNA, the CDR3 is TGTGCCAGCAGCTGGAATAGAGAGACCCAGTACTTC. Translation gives CASSWNRETQYF.

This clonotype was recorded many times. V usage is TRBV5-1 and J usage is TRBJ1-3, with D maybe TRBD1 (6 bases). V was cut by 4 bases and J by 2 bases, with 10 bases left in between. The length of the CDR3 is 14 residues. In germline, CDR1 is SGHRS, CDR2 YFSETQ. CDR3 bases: TGCGCCAGCAGCGGGGGCCAGGCTGGAAACACCATATATTTT. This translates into CASSGGQAGNTIYF.

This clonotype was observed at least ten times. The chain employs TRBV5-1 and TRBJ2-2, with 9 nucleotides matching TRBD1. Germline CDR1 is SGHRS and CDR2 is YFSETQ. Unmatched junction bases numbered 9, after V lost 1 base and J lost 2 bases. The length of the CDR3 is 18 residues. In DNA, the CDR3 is TGCGCCAGCAGCTTGCGATTTCGACAGGGGGTAAACACCGGGGAGCTGTTTTTT. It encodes CASSLRFRQGVNTGELFF.

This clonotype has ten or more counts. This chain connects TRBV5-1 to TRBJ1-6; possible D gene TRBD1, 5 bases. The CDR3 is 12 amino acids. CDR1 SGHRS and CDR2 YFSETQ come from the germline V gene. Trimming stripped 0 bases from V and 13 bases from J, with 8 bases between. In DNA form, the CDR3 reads TGCGCCAGCAGCTTGGGGGGCCCGCCCCTCCACTTT. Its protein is CASSLGGPPLHF.

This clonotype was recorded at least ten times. This CDR3 reads CASSLGGAGNTEAFF. The CDR3 nucleotides are TGTGCCAGCAGTCTAGGGGGGGCAGGGAACACTGAAGCTTTCTTT. The chain couples TRBV7-3 to TRBJ1-1, with D possibly matching TRBD1 (6 bases). Germline lookup yields CDR1 SGHTA and CDR2 FQGTGA. Trimming pared 6 bases from V and 1 base from J, leaving 15 bases between. This CDR3 spans 15 amino acids.

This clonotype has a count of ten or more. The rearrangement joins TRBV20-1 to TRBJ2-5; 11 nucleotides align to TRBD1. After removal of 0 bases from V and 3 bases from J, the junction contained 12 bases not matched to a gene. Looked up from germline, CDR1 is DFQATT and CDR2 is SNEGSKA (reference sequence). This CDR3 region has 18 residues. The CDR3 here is CSARDWGVDRGHKETQYF. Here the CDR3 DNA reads TGCAGTGCTAGAGATTGGGGTGTGGACAGGGGGCATAAAGAGACCCAGTACTTC.

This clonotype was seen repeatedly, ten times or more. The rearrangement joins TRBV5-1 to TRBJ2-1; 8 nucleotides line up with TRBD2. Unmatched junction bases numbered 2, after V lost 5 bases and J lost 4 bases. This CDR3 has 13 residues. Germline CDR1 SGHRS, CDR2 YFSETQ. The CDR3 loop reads CASRVAGYNEQFF. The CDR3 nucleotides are TGCGCCAGCAGAGTAGCGGGGTACAATGAGCAGTTCTTC.

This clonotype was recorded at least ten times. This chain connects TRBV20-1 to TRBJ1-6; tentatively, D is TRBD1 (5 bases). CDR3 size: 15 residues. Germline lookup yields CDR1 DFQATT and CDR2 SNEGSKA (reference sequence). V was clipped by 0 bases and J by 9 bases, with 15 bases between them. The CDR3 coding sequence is TGCAGTGCTAGAGATGCAGGGCTTCCTTTTTCACCCCTCCACTTT. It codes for CSARDAGLPFSPLHF.